These 23 T cell receptor beta chains came from one sample sequenced in a study of OX40 agonist ivuxolimab in advanced cancers. Method: immunoSEQ multiplex PCR; TCRdb's copy keeps in-frame clones and lacks some. The table shows roughly 32,000 clones, with over 90% occurring only once. Sequencing used CD4+ or CD8+ T cells sorted from blood, obtained in a trial of the OX40 agonist ivuxolimab. These receptors were taken from an adult with an advanced solid tumor such as melanoma, head and neck, liver or kidney cancer.

V usage is TRBV29-1 and J usage is TRBJ2-5; TRBD1 agrees at 7 bases. CDR1 is SQVTM and CDR2 is ANQGSEA in the germline V gene. The CDR3 contains 13 residues. With V trimmed by 3 bases and J by 2 bases, 3 bases remained unmatched. CDR3 bases: TGCAGCGTTGACGACAGGGTTCAAGAGACCCAGTACTTC. Translated: CSVDDRVQETQYF.

The J gene is TRBJ2-3, the V gene TRBV19; perhaps TRBD2 as D (7 bases). Trimming took 4 bases from V and 4 from J, leaving 15 bases between them. Germline V gene data show CDR1 as LNHDA and CDR2 as SQIVND (reference sequence). The CDR3 totals 15 residues. CDR3 sequence (DNA): TGTGCCAGTAGTAACCGGGGGGCGAGCGCAGATACGCAGTATTTT. Encoded protein: CASSNRGASADTQYF. The full variable domain, with the rest looked up from reference TRBV19 and TRBJ2-3, is DGGITQSPKYLFRKEGQNVTLSCEQNLNHDAMYWYRQDPGQGLRLIYYSQIVNDFQKGDIAEGYSVSREKKESFPLTVTSAQKNPTAFYLCASSNRGASADTQYFGPGTRLTVL.

This chain connects TRBV19 to TRBJ1-2; tentative D call: TRBD1 (5 bases). This CDR3 is built from 13 residues. V was clipped by 4 bases and J by 7 bases, with 13 bases between them. Germline CDR1 reads LNHDA; CDR2 reads SQIVND (reference sequence). CDR3 nucleotides: TGTGCCAGTAGTACGACCCAGGGAAGTGGCTACACCTTC. Residues: CASSTTQGSGYTF. The complete variable domain, with remaining parts taken from reference TRBV19 and TRBJ1-2, reads DGGITQSPKYLFRKEGQNVTLSCEQNLNHDAMYWYRQDPGQGLRLIYYSQIVNDFQKGDIAEGYSVSREKKESFPLTVTSAQKNPTAFYLCASSTTQGSGYTFGSGTRLTVV.

The chain uses TRBV6-1 and TRBJ1-2; D gene ambiguous. The CDR3 is made up of 13 amino acids. V dropped 2 bases and J dropped 4 bases, with 8 bases sitting between them. Germline loops: CDR1 MNHNS, CDR2 SASEGT. The CDR3 bases are TGTGCCAGCAGTGAAAGTCAGGTCTATGGCTACACCTTC. Amino acids: CASSESQVYGYTF.

J is TRBJ1-2 and V is TRBV2; 9 positions match TRBD1. The CDR3 is 14 residues long. The junction had 7 bases not matched to a gene; V was cut back by 5 bases and J by 6 bases. Germline V gives CDR1 SNHLY, CDR2 FYNNEI. The CDR3 reads CASSSSGQGNGYTF. CDR3 sequence (DNA): TGTGCCAGCAGTTCAAGTGGACAGGGGAATGGCTACACCTTC.

This chain joins TRBV6-1 and TRBJ1-1, with D maybe TRBD1 (6 bases). The CDR3 has 13 residues. V was shortened by 7 bases and J by 1 base, with 10 bases between the two germline ends. Germline V gives CDR1 MNHNS, CDR2 SASEGT. The CDR3 spells CASNPTGNTEAFF. CDR3 DNA: TGTGCCAGCAACCCGACAGGGAACACTGAAGCTTTCTTT.

The chain recombines TRBV6-1 with TRBJ2-7; no definite D call. There are 12 residues in the CDR3. Germline V gives CDR1 MNHNS, CDR2 SASEGT. V lost 5 bases and J 2 bases, leaving 7 bases between the germline ends. CDR3 loop: CASSPNTYEQYF. CDR3 DNA sequence: TGTGCCAGCAGTCCGAACACCTACGAGCAGTACTTC.

The chain joins TRBV4-1 to TRBJ2-1; D perhaps matches TRBD2 (6 bases). V was clipped by 4 bases and J by 7 bases, with 20 bases between them. CDR3 size: 16 residues. The germline CDR1 and CDR2 sequences are MGHRA and YSYEKL. CDR3 sequence reads: CASSRSSLTGGNEQFF. CDR3 DNA sequence: TGCGCCAGCAGCCGTAGTTCCCTCACCGGGGGAAATGAGCAGTTCTTC.

This rearrangement joins TRBV29-1 to TRBJ2-7; tentative D call: TRBD1 (6 bases). V lost 7 bases and J 0 bases, leaving 28 bases between the germline ends. Germline V CDR1 and CDR2: SQVTM, ANQGSEA. The CDR3 loop spans 18 amino acids. CDR3 loop: CSENCPYLQGRSSYEQYF. The CDR3 DNA sequence: TGCAGCGAGAATTGCCCATACCTACAGGGTAGAAGCTCCTACGAGCAGTACTTC.

CDR3: CAISEPGRVYEQYF. DNA of the CDR3: TGTGCCATCAGTGAGCCTGGCAGGGTCTACGAGCAGTACTTC. The J gene is TRBJ2-7, the V gene TRBV10-3, with a weak D call TRBD1 (5 bases). The germline V and J ends were trimmed by 2 bases and 3 bases, with 11 bases remaining between them. Germline V gene sequence: CDR1 ENHRY, CDR2 SYGVKD. The CDR3 consists of 14 residues.

The gene calls are TRBV6-1 and TRBJ2-7; D is possibly TRBD1 (6 bases). CDR3 size: 16 residues. V lost 4 bases, J lost 2 bases, and 18 bases lay in between. Germline V gene sequence: CDR1 MNHNS, CDR2 SASEGT. The CDR3 DNA reads TGTGCCAGCAGTGGGACAAACCGGGACACAACCTACGAGCAGTACTTC. This encodes CASSGTNRDTTYEQYF.

The J gene is TRBJ2-7, the V gene TRBV7-2; TRBD1 or TRBD2 may be the D gene (5 bases each). The CDR3 is 15 residues long. The V end was cut by 10 bases, the J end by 0 bases, with 19 bases between. Germline values: CDR1 SGHTA, CDR2 FQGNSA. The CDR3 protein is CATKITGASSYEQYF. In nucleotides, the CDR3 is TGTGCCACCAAGATCACCGGGGCCAGCTCCTACGAGCAGTACTTC.

This rearrangement joins TRBV19 to TRBJ1-5; D is unclear. CDR1 is LNHDA, CDR2 SQIVND, per germline (reference sequence). The CDR3 is 14 residues long. Trimming cost V 2 bases and J 3 bases, with 8 bases left between them. In nucleotides, the CDR3 is TGTGCCAGTAGTATACGGGGAGTCAATCAGCCCCAGCATTTT. Translated: CASSIRGVNQPQHF.

The chain recombines TRBV9 with TRBJ1-2; 8 bases are shared with TRBD1. The V and J ends lost 4 bases and 6 bases, in that order; junction bases with no gene match: 8. CDR1 SGDLS and CDR2 YYNGEE come from the germline V gene. The CDR3 totals 14 residues. CDR3: CASSPEVDRDGYTF. In DNA form, the CDR3 reads TGTGCCAGCAGCCCTGAGGTGGACAGGGATGGCTACACCTTC.

The chain has TRBV7-8 and TRBJ2-5; D is unresolved. The CDR3 has 14 residues. Germline V gene sequence: CDR1 SGHVS, CDR2 FQNEAQ. Trimming removed 0 bases from V and 0 bases from J, with 5 bases in between. The CDR3 protein is CASSLAVYQETQYF. CDR3 DNA: TGTGCCAGCAGCTTAGCTGTATACCAAGAGACCCAGTACTTC. The variable domain in full, completed from reference TRBV7-8 and TRBJ2-5, reads GAGVSQSPRYKVAKRGQDVALRCDPISGHVSLFWYQQALGQGPEFLTYFQNEAQLDKSGLPSDRFFAERPEGSVSTLKIQRTQQEDSAVYLCASSLAVYQETQYFGPGTRLLVL.

This clone was seen only once. The genes are TRBV5-4 and TRBJ1-2; D is ambiguous. CDR1 is SGHNT, CDR2 YYREEE, per germline (reference sequence). V lost 0 bases, J lost 2 bases, and 14 bases lay in between. This CDR3 region has 16 residues. The CDR3 spells CASSLDASGRNYGYTF. CDR3 bases: TGTGCCAGCAGCTTGGACGCCTCCGGGCGCAACTATGGCTACACCTTC.

The chain carries TRBV18 and TRBJ2-3; D uncertain. The V gene's germline CDR1 is KGHSH and CDR2 LQKENI. The CDR3 runs to 16 residues. Trimming stripped 1 base from V and 0 bases from J, with 11 bases between. CDR3 protein: CASSPLAVPSTDTQYF. CDR3 coding DNA: TGTGCCAGCTCACCACTTGCCGTACCTAGCACAGATACGCAGTATTTT. The variable domain in full, with the rest retrieved from reference TRBV18 and TRBJ2-3, is NAGVMQNPRHLVRRRGQEARLRCSPMKGHSHVYWYRQLPEEGLKFMVYLQKENIIDESGMPKERFSAEFPKEGPSILRIQQVVRGDSAAYFCASSPLAVPSTDTQYFGPGTRLTVL.

This sequence joins TRBV7-8 and TRBJ2-7; TRBD2 matches 8 bases. This CDR3 is 15 amino acids long. V was clipped by 4 bases and J by 0 bases; unmatched bases: 5. Per the germline V gene, CDR1 is SGHVS and CDR2 is FQNEAQ. The CDR3 loop is CASSYGRGSSYEQYF. DNA of the CDR3: TGTGCCAGCAGCTACGGGAGGGGGAGCTCCTACGAGCAGTACTTC.

The chain joins TRBV30 to TRBJ1-2; D call uncertain. V lost 0 bases and J lost 8, with 13 bases in between. In germline, CDR1 is GTSNPN, CDR2 SVGIG (reference sequence). The CDR3 has 13 residues. The CDR3 bases are TGTGCCTGGAGTGTATCGGGGATTAGCGGCTACACCTTC. Translated: CAWSVSGISGYTF.

The gene calls are TRBV4-1 and TRBJ2-7; TRBD2 matches at 12 bases. Germline CDR1 MGHRA, CDR2 YSYEKL. The CDR3 length is 18 residues. V shed 4 bases, J shed 4 bases, and the junction held 14 bases outside the gene matches. The CDR3 sequence is CASSPGTSGWQLVYEQYF. The CDR3 region has the DNA TGCGCCAGCAGCCCAGGGACTAGCGGGTGGCAACTAGTGTACGAGCAGTACTTC.

This sequence joins TRBV7-3 and TRBJ1-3; possibly TRBD1 for D (5 bases). Germline assignment: CDR1 SGHTA and CDR2 FQGTGA. The CDR3 sequence is 13 residues long. V was shortened by 5 bases and J by 3 bases, with 8 bases between the two germline ends. The CDR3 DNA reads as TGTGCCAGCAGCCCGGGACTTGGAAACACCATATATTTT. Amino acids: CASSPGLGNTIYF.

The genes are TRBV7-6 and TRBJ2-1; either TRBD1 or TRBD2 may supply D (5 bases each). Trimming removed 0 bases from V and 8 bases from J, with 8 bases in between. The CDR3 spans 13 residues. Germline CDR1 and CDR2: SGHVS and FNYEAQ. CDR3 protein: CASSLAMGDEQFF. DNA of the CDR3: TGTGCCAGCAGCTTAGCGATGGGGGATGAGCAGTTCTTC.

The chain uses TRBV4-1 and TRBJ2-3; TRBD1 matches 8 bases. Trimming at V came to 4 bases and at J to 4 bases, leaving 4 bases not matched to a gene. The CDR3 is 14 amino acids. Looked up from germline, CDR1 is MGHRA and CDR2 is YSYEKL. CDR3: CASSRDRGADTQYF. The CDR3 DNA follows: TGCGCCAGCAGCCGTGACAGGGGAGCAGATACGCAGTATTTT.